A selection of T cell receptor beta chains follows, all from one sample in a study of blood T cells in healthy people across ages. MiXCR, applied by TCRdb to the 5' RACE reads, yields one record per CDR3 protein. Among about 1 million distinct CDR3 sequences listed, around 27% were seen once. This sample also appeared in a second study, on T cells of mothers and their children.

The sequencing input was blood. These TCRs come from a girl aged 2 to 10 in good health. CDR3s include the opening cysteine and the closing phenylalanine or tryptophan.

j_gene,v_gene,CDR3aa
TRBJ2-3,TRBV3-1,CASNQAPPETQYF
TRBJ2-6,TRBV27,CASSLSHRFSGANVLTF
TRBJ2-5,TRBV29-1,CSALGQTSQETQYF
TRBJ1-2,TRBV29-1,CSVGGGNGYTF
TRBJ2-6,TRBV27,CASSLRVDSLGGGANVLTF
TRBJ2-2,TRBV5-4,CASSLTLRAGELFF
TRBJ2-5,TRBV29-1,CSVENLIETQYF
TRBJ2-1,TRBV4-2,CASSQASLSGNEQFF
TRBJ2-3,TRBV10-3,CAISPGGDTDTQYF
TRBJ2-7,TRBV15,CATSREWTGRYEQYF
TRBJ2-2,TRBV7-2,CASSLRSGRAGGELFF
.,TRBV20-1,CSATASEPEQFF
TRBJ1-5,TRBV3-1,CASSYGAGAQPQHF
TRBJ2-1,TRBV27,CASKTSGTNSYNEQFF
TRBJ2-5,TRBV3-1,CASASRGQETQYF
TRBJ1-5,TRBV29-1,CSVSDRVNQPQHF
TRBJ1-6,TRBV7-2,CASSLITGESPLHF
TRBJ2-3,TRBV5-1,CASSSGDYGITDTQYF
TRBJ2-1,TRBV29-1,CSVGSGLSYNEQFF
TRBJ2-1,TRBV5-1,CASSLGDRAGNEQFF
TRBJ2-7,TRBV29-1,CSVEKSGTGEDNEQYF
.,TRBV6-1,CAGQTTYEQYF
TRBJ2-2,TRBV7-9,CASSAGTGGITGELFF
TRBJ2-7,TRBV28,CASSFVWEVRVSEEQYF
TRBJ2-2,TRBV20-1,CSAPDRGTGELFF
TRBJ2-5,TRBV20-1,CSARVASGGEETQYF
TRBJ2-6,TRBV7-9,CASSGPRGSVEANVLTF
TRBJ2-5,TRBV20-1,CSALPGTSGEETQYF
TRBJ2-3,TRBV5-1,CASFGQYADTQYF
TRBJ2-3,TRBV7-2,CASSLGEGLTDTQYF
TRBJ1-4,TRBV7-9,CASSFTGFGEKLFF
TRBJ2-5,TRBV2,CASGAGGQETQYF
TRBJ2-7,TRBV5-1,CASSKLTSGSSEQYF
TRBJ2-7,TRBV20-1,CSAVEQGYDEQYF
TRBJ1-1,TRBV28,CASRKAENTEAFF
TRBJ1-2,TRBV27,CASSNLWGGYTF
TRBJ2-6,TRBV5-1,CASSLRTELSGANVLTF
TRBJ1-1,TRBV29-1,CSGTRNTEAFF
TRBJ1-2,TRBV6-5,CASSYAPGENYGYTF
.,TRBV28,CASSRGGGPGIYNEQFF
TRBJ2-7,TRBV5-1,CASSLERTAVPYEQYF
TRBJ1-5,TRBV6-2/TRBV6-3,CASSPNHGETALYHF
.,TRBV4-3,CASSPRTTYYEQYF
TRBJ2-3,TRBV11-2,CASSRTSGKRADTQYF
TRBJ1-4,TRBV7-9,CASSLAAGEEKLFF
TRBJ2-7,TRBV9,CASSVGTVAYEQYF
TRBJ2-2,TRBV5-1,CASKRSENTGELFF
TRBJ1-2,TRBV20-1,CSARDATGGYTF
TRBJ1-1,TRBV19,CVSSTGRGSTEAFF
TRBJ2-1,TRBV2,CASRATSGVGNEQFF
TRBJ2-7,TRBV12-5,CASAVGLAYERYF
TRBJ2-7,TRBV29-1,CGVLGQGPYEQYF
TRBJ2-1,TRBV12-3/TRBV12-4,CASSPTQSSYNEQFF
TRBJ2-7,TRBV29-1,CSVEMAGRTSYEQCF
TRBJ2-1,TRBV30,CAWIGLAGYNEQFF
TRBJ1-1,TRBV29-1,CSVGKGVQTEAFF